This TCR beta chain came from a study of blood T cells in healthy people across ages. It was with a sample-barcoded 5' primer and a J-beta primer mix that a second PCR of roughly 7 to 12 cycles was run. Each cDNA molecule carried a tag from a template-switch adaptor that contained 12 random nucleotides. TCRdb recomputed calls from the 5' RACE reads with MiXCR, one row per CDR3 protein. The sample has 600,000 to 650,000 distinct CDR3 sequences; approximately 50% are singletons. This CDR3 region has 16 residues. CDR1 is LGHNA, CDR2 YSLEER, per germline. The trim removed 1 base at V and 2 bases at J, leaving 1 base unmatched. Every donor gave around 10 milliliters of peripheral blood.

This sequence originates from a man between 60 and 70 years old in good health. The chain couples TRBV4-3 to TRBJ2-1; 11 bases fit TRBD2. Source material: blood. CDR3 nucleotide sequence: TGCGCCAGCAGCCAAGTGACTAGCGGGGCCTACAATGAGCAGTTCTTC. It yields the protein CASSQVTSGAYNEQFF.